The rows below give T cell receptor beta chains drawn from one sample of a study of blood T cell repertoires in COVID-19. Produced via immunoSEQ multiplex PCR; TCRdb's table is partial and in-frame only. The table shows some 240,000 clones, with roughly 75% occurring only once. The specimen was peripheral blood. These receptors all come from a woman aged 70 to 79 with acute or convalescent COVID-19. The CDR3 runs from the conserved cysteine through the conserved F or W. A D gene is named only where the DNA matches it firmly. For some rows the clone size is stated as once, few or many, or as a class when expanded; others skip it.

clone size	V gene	J gene	D gene	CDR3 DNA	CDR3 protein
.	TRBV7-2	TRBJ2-3	.	TGTGCCAGCAGCAAAGACATTGACACAGATACGCAGTATTTT	CASSKDIDTDTQYF
.	TRBV12-5	TRBJ1-1	TRBD1	TGTGCTAGTGGTTTGGAACAGGGGGTTGAAGCTTTCTTT	CASGLEQGVEAFF
.	TRBV25-1	TRBJ1-6	.	TGTGCCAGCCGACAGGCTAACGCTTCACCCCTCCACTTT	CASRQANASPLHF
.	TRBV27	TRBJ2-5	TRBD2	TGTGCCAGCAGTTGGACTAGCGGGGGAGAGACCCAGTACTTC	CASSWTSGGETQYF
.	TRBV20-1	TRBJ2-7	TRBD1	TGCAGTGCAAGACAGGGATACGAGCAGTACTTC	CSARQGYEQYF
once	TRBV19	TRBJ2-3	.	TGTGCCAGTAGCCAGGACAGAGGCACAGATACGCAGTATTTT	CASSQDRGTDTQYF
once	TRBV7-9	TRBJ2-7	TRBD1	TGTGCCAGCAGCTGGGTGCAGGGGGCCACCTACGAGCAGTACTTC	CASSWVQGATYEQYF
.	TRBV5-1	TRBJ2-5	TRBD2	TGCGCCAGCGTGGGACTAGCGGGGGGGAACCACGCTCAAGAGACCCAGTACTTC	CASVGLAGGNHAQETQYF
.	TRBV10-2	TRBJ2-3	TRBD2	TGCGCCAGCAAGACTGGGGCGGGGGCAGATACGCAGTATTTT	CASKTGAGADTQYF
.	TRBV5-1	TRBJ1-1	.	TGCGCCAGCAGCCCCTATATGAACACTGAAGCTTTCTTT	CASSPYMNTEAFF
.	TRBV3-1/TRBV3-2	TRBJ2-7	TRBD1	TGTGCCAGCAGCCATGGATTGCCGGGACAGGGATACGAGCAGTACTTC	CASSHGLPGQGYEQYF
.	TRBV27	TRBJ1-6	.	TGTGCCAGCAAGAGGATGGCAGGGTTAGATTCACCCCTCCACTTT	CASKRMAGLDSPLHF
.	TRBV5-1	TRBJ1-2	.	TGCGCCAGCGGGTTCCAAGTGGGGGCCCAGGATGGCTACACCTTC	CASGFQVGAQDGYTF
.	TRBV4-3	TRBJ2-4	.	TGCGCCAGCAGCACCCAGTTACATGACAGGCAGTACTTC	CASSTQLHDRQYF
.	TRBV5-4	TRBJ2-1	.	TGTGCCAGCAGCGTCGGTGGAGGCCGGCAAGGGAATGAGCAGTTCTTC	CASSVGGGRQGNEQFF
.	TRBV6-2/TRBV6-3	TRBJ2-2	TRBD2	TGTGCCAGCAGTTATCTGCGGGGGGACGCCGGGGAGCTGTTTTTT	CASSYLRGDAGELFF
.	TRBV7-6	TRBJ2-1	TRBD2	TGTGCCAGCAGCTTAGAAGCGGGGGCCTCGTCCTACAATGAGCAGTTCTTC	CASSLEAGASSYNEQFF
.	TRBV7-2	TRBJ2-2	TRBD1	TGTGCCAGCAGCTCCCGGGACAGGGGGGCCGGGGAGCTGTTTTTT	CASSSRDRGAGELFF
few	TRBV30	TRBJ2-5	.	TGTGCCTGGAGTGACCCCTCTAAGAGTCGGCCAACCAGGCAGTACTTC	CAWSDPSKSRPTRQYF
.	TRBV11-2	TRBJ2-7	.	TGTGCCAGCAGCTTAGGACAAAGCTCCTACGAGCAGTACTTC	CASSLGQSSYEQYF
.	TRBV6-4	TRBJ2-2	.	TGTGCCAGCAGTGACTCGGACAGGAACACCGGGGAGCTGTTTTTT	CASSDSDRNTGELFF
.	TRBV6-5	TRBJ1-5	.	TGTGCCAGCAGAACTGGGGGCGAGGGCAATCAGCCCCAGCATTTT	CASRTGGEGNQPQHF
.	TRBV6-1	TRBJ2-2	.	TGTGCCAGCAGTGAAGCGCGGGCGGGGCCCATGTGGGAGCTGTTTTTT	CASSEARAGPMWELFF